These T cell receptor beta chains were read from a single sample in a study of CD8+ T cells in alopecia areata. The method was immunoSEQ multiplex PCR; TCRdb's version includes in-frame clones alone and lacks a portion of them. The data contain 150,000 to 200,000 clones, approximately 56% of them seen just once; the ten biggest clones take up about 15%. Sequencing was performed on CD4+ T cells sorted from blood, taken at week 0. The source is a human donor with alopecia areata. Each CDR3 is given with its conserved first and last residue. D genes are given only for firm matches. Rows may omit the clone size; those that give it use once, few, many or a size class.

j_call clone_size d_call v_call cdr3_nt cdr3_aa
TRBJ2-4 - - TRBV7-2 TGTGCCAGCAGCGTTACCTTCAAAAACATTCAGTACTTC CASSVTFKNIQYF
TRBJ2-5 few - TRBV29-1 TGCAGCGTTGAAGATAGAGTGAGAGAGACCCAGTACTTC CSVEDRVRETQYF
TRBJ1-2 - TRBD1 TRBV6-5 TGTGCCAGCAGTTACGGGACAGGGGGCAGGAGCTATGGCTACACCTTC CASSYGTGGRSYGYTF
TRBJ1-2 - - TRBV11-2 TGTGCCAGCAGCTTAAGTATCTATGGCTACACCTTC CASSLSIYGYTF
TRBJ1-2 - - TRBV2 TGTGCCAGCACCAAGGGCGGGATCATGGGGGATGGCTACACCTTC CASTKGGIMGDGYTF
TRBJ2-2 few - TRBV30 TGTGCCTGGAGGACAACCACCGGGGAGCTGTTTTTT CAWRTTTGELFF
TRBJ1-1 - TRBD1 TRBV4-1 TGCGCCAGCAGTCAAAGGGGGCGGGCTTTCTTT CASSQRGRAFF
TRBJ2-1 - - TRBV6-5 TGTGCCAGCAGTTACTCGATTATGGGGGCTGGCAATGAGCAGTTCTTC CASSYSIMGAGNEQFF
TRBJ2-4 - TRBD2 TRBV9 TGTGCCAGCAGCACACGTAGCGGGGGGGCCGTAAACATTCAGTACTTC CASSTRSGGAVNIQYF
TRBJ2-2 - TRBD1 TRBV27 TGTGCCAGCAGTATCCTGACAGGGAGCAACACCGGGGAGCTGTTTTTT CASSILTGSNTGELFF
TRBJ2-2 - - TRBV4-2 TGTGCCAGCAGCCAAGACCTCGCAGGGAAAACCGGGGAGCTGTTTTTT CASSQDLAGKTGELFF
TRBJ1-4 - - TRBV7-2 TGTGCCAGCAGCCCGACAGCAACTAATGAAAAACTGTTTTTT CASSPTATNEKLFF
TRBJ2-2 - - TRBV11-2 TGTGCCAGCGTCCTGACGAACACCGGGGAGCTGTTTTTT CASVLTNTGELFF
TRBJ2-1 - - TRBV7-2 TGTGCCAGCAGCTTACGGCTAGGGAATGAGCAGTTCTTC CASSLRLGNEQFF
TRBJ1-5 few - TRBV25-1 TGTGCCAGCAGTCCTAGAGGGGGCAATCAGCCCCAGCATTTT CASSPRGGNQPQHF
TRBJ1-2 - TRBD1 TRBV4-2 TGTGCCAGCAGCCAGGACAGGACCCCCTTCGGTGGCTACACCTTC CASSQDRTPFGGYTF
TRBJ1-2 few TRBD1 TRBV4-1 TGCGCCAGCAGCCTTCACAGGGGGAATGGCTACACCTTC CASSLHRGNGYTF
TRBJ2-7 - TRBD1 TRBV6-5 TGTGCCAGCGCATACAGGAGGACAGGCTACGAGCAGTACTTC CASAYRRTGYEQYF
TRBJ1-3 - - TRBV6-1 TGTGCCAGCAGTGACCGGGGAGAGGCTGGAAACACCATATATTTT CASSDRGEAGNTIYF
TRBJ1-4 - - TRBV29-1 TGCAGCGCCGGGGGCGCAACTAATGAAAAACTGTTTTTT CSAGGATNEKLFF
TRBJ2-7 - - TRBV14 TGTGCCAGCAGCCGGACAGCTCTCTACGAGCAGTACTTC CASSRTALYEQYF